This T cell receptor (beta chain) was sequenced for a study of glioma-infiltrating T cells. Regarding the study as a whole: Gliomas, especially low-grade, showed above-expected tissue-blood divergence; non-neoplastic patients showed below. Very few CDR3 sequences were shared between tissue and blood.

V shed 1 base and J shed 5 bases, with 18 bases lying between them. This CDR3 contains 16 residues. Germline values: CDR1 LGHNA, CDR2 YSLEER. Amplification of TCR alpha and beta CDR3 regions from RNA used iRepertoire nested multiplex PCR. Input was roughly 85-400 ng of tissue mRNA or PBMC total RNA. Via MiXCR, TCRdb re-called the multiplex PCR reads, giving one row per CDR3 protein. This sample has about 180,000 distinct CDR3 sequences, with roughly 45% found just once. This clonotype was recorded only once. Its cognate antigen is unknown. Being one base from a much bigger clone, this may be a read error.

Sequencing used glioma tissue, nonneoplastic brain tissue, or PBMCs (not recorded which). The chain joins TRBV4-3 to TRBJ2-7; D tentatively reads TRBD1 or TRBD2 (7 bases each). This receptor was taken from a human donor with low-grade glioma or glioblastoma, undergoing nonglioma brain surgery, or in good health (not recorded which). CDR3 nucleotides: TGCGCCAGCAGCCAAGTTACGGGACAGCGGGAAGACGAGCAGTACTTC. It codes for CASSQVTGQREDEQYF.